This record concerns one TCR beta chain sequence. This CDR3 is 15 amino acids long. With V trimmed by 2 bases and J by 7 bases, 7 bases remained unmatched. Germline V gene sequence: CDR1 GTSNPN, CDR2 SVGIG (reference sequence). The data were obtained in a study of blood T cell repertoires in COVID-19. Study background: Acute and convalescent COVID-19 samples came from the United States, Italy and Spain. In each case, the material was cDNA or gDNA derived from T cells, B-cell-depleted T cells, or PBMCs.

In the authors' workflow: Estimation of nucleated cell counts was performed using reference gene primer amplification. Repertoires were generated with immunoSEQ multiplex PCR, while TCRdb's copy carries only in-frame clones and drops some. V, J and clone size were drawn from that table, and D and trimming were deduced from the DNA. Here the sample spans under 75,000 clones, 85% to 90% being singletons. V usage is TRBV30 and J usage is TRBJ1-6, with TRBD1 matching 8 bases. This receptor was taken from a man in his fifties with active COVID-19. Sequenced sample: peripheral blood. DNA for the CDR3: TGTGCCTGGAGTTTACCGGACAGGGAGAATTCACCCCTCCACTTT. It yields the protein CAWSLPDRENSPLHF.